This entry features one TCR beta chain sequence. Its matching antigen is unknown. Donation came from healthy Caucasian individuals in Russia who were aged roughly 6 to 95. Every donor contributed about 10 milliliters of peripheral blood by blood draw. Together with a sample-barcoded 5' primer, a J-beta primer mix was included in a second PCR lasting about 6 to 11 cycles. TCRdb reprocessed the 5' RACE reads via MiXCR and lists one record per CDR3 protein. The sample gives roughly 2 million distinct CDR3 sequences, 40% to 55% of which show up once; more than 2% is in the top ten. The sample belongs to a study of blood T cells in healthy people across ages. The V end was cut by 7 bases, the J end by 2 bases, with 12 bases between. The CDR3 has 13 amino acids. CDR1 is MNHEY, CDR2 SVGEGT, per germline. The study, taken as a whole, reports: Measured against age, TCR beta diversity per million T cells decreased in a roughly linear manner. In long-lived donors, naive CD4+ cell counts and diversity exceeded those of aged donors.

The sequence came from a woman in her thirties or forties in good health. The chain has TRBV6-2 or TRBV6-3 and TRBJ2-7; possibly TRBD1 for D (6 bases). Sequenced material: blood. DNA of the CDR3: TGTGCCAGCACCCACGGACAGACCTACGAGCAGTACTTC. Translating it yields CASTHGQTYEQYF.